This T cell receptor (beta chain) came from a study of regulatory T cells in long-lasting Graves disease. This CDR3 contains 15 residues. Germline CDR1 is MNHEY and CDR2 is SMNVEV (reference sequence). The ends lost 4 bases at V and 4 bases at J; junction bases unmatched: 7. To make TCR beta libraries, researchers used iRepertoire HTBI primers and Arm-PCR of CDR3 regions. TCRdb recomputed calls from the multiplex PCR reads with MiXCR, one row per CDR3 protein. In the table there are 500,000 to 700,000 distinct CDR3 sequences, 15% to 20% of which are singletons. Sample time point: newly diagnosed GD, antithyroid drugs for less than 3 months. The authors made the TCR library using RNA they extracted from PBMCs. The sample holds many counts of this clonotype. The same data also contributed to another study, on T cells in Graves' hyperthyroidism and ophthalmopathy.

The sequence came from a woman aged 25-40 years with Graves disease. The sample was peripheral blood mononuclear cells (PBMCs), taken at new diagnosis, from a patient treated with antithyroid drugs. The chain employs TRBV27 and TRBJ2-7; TRBD1 agrees at 10 bases. DNA of the CDR3: TGTGCCAGCAGTTACGGGACAGGGGTCTTATACGAGCAGTACTTC. This gives the protein CASSYGTGVLYEQYF.